This T cell receptor beta chain was documented in a study of blood T cells in healthy people across ages (dated by TCRdb to the mid-2010s). For the wider study: In model experiments, template switching captured roughly one uniquely barcoded TCR beta cDNA molecule for every two T cells. To avoid experimental bias, donors of different ages were randomly spread across the sequencing lanes. The study analyzed two additional independent replicas of 1 million unique cDNA reads from the same blood draw for two donors, one aged 18 to 30 and one aged 80 or older. Donors were grouped into four age groups: young (average roughly 16 years), middle-aged (about 40), aged (approximately 67) and long-lived (about 90). Age-related changes in TCR beta repertoire diversity were measured in the study by deep sequencing normalized with unique cDNA molecular identifiers.

In this sample, this clonotype turned up a few times. The antigen it recognizes is unknown. Per-base qualities were not stored, and no clone one base away is much larger. Libraries came from 5' RACE. Sequencer: Illumina HiSeq 2500. A second about 7 to 11 cycle PCR used a sample-barcoded 5' primer and a J-beta primer mix. Each TCR beta cDNA molecule received a unique molecular identifier from a template-switch 5' adaptor carrying 12 random nucleotides. Each sample yielded at least 3 million CDR3-containing paired-end reads. First-strand cDNA synthesis was performed from all RNA using the Mint cDNA synthesis kit, with priming by a TRBC-specific oligonucleotide. Following uracil-DNA glycosylase treatment, a first 18-cycle PCR with universal primers M1SS and BC2_uni_R was performed on all cDNA. In the source study's methods: For normalization, 1 million high-quality reads were randomly selected from each sample, with every read carrying a distinct molecular identifier. Instead of being binned into consensus sequences, reads that shared molecular identifiers were thrown out. MiTCR, set to a Q25 quality threshold and the strictest error-elimination algorithm, was used for CDR3 identification, clonotype clustering and error correction. A nonparametric unseen species model using Euler transformation provided a lower-bound estimate of total TCR beta diversity. The public reads were reanalyzed by TCRdb: fastp trimming at Q25, MiXCR alignment, in-frame beta chains only. Each CDR3 protein gets just one entry, which takes the most common genes and DNA from the rows behind it. TCRdb, rather than the study authors, made the V and J calls. Counted in this sample were some 550,000 distinct CDR3 sequences; 47% of them appeared once. 20% to 25% of the sample is held by the ten biggest clonotypes.

Systemically healthy Caucasian individuals from Russia, over 30 in total and aged about 6 to 95 years, were included as donors. Each donor gave ten milliliters of peripheral blood, collected into EDTA-treated Vacutainer tubes. Ficoll-Paque density-gradient centrifugation was used to isolate PBMCs, with at least 7 million obtained per sample. Total RNA, at least 6 micrograms per sample, was extracted from PBMCs with Trizol reagent. For every donor, flow cytometry on a PBMC aliquot measured the percentage of naive CD45RAhigh/CD27high T cells. Here is what the overall study found, with its caveats: Because profiling used bulk unsorted PBMCs, naive and antigen-experienced compartments could not be compared conclusively. Estimates of total diversity from one million sequenced T cells were regarded as lower bounds and underestimates. As age increased, observed TCR beta diversity per million T cells dropped in a roughly linear way, and a significant reduction was already evident by age 40. The long-lived group showed more naive CD4+ T cells, fewer expanded clones and increased TCR diversity than the aged group, suggesting age selection. The CMV infection status of donors was not known, potentially confounding age-related changes in expanded clonotypes. A strong correlation was found between observed TCR beta diversity and the percentage of naive T cells measured by flow cytometry.

The CDR3 covers 14 residues, taking in both the cysteine and the phenylalanine. Of all the DNA, just the CDR3 is kept, 42 bases in frame from base 1. The CDR1 and CDR2 encoded by the germline V gene are SNHLY and FYNNEI. V lost 3 bases and J lost 2 bases; the stretch between them is 8 bases long. The sample comprised blood. The rearrangement joined TRBV2 to TRBJ2-1; a tentative D match to TRBD2 spans 5 bases. The source of this sequence is a man older than 75 in good health. The CDR3: CASSDSGAYNEQFF. The sequence in DNA is TGTGCCAGCAGTGACAGCGGAGCCTACAATGAGCAGTTCTTC.